This paragraph covers one TCR beta chain sequence. The antigen is unknown. Trimming removed 6 bases from V and 3 bases from J; junction bases left unmatched: 4. Germline CDR1 SNHLY, CDR2 FYNNEI. The CDR3 loop spans 13 amino acids. How the authors handled the data: Lowest detectable productive clonotype frequency was 2.59 x 10-5. Only in-frame clones appear in the TCRdb table, and some are missing; sequencing was by immunoSEQ multiplex PCR. V, J and clone size are taken as reported in that table, and D and trimming were inferred from the DNA itself. The sample lists some 30,000 clones, roughly 78% occurring once. This specimen belongs to a study of STAT5B mutations in CD4+ large granular lymphocyte leukemia. Study findings and constraints: CD4-sorted patient repertoires seemed more clonal than healthy CD4+ repertoires.

V usage is TRBV2 and J usage is TRBJ1-1; TRBD1 aligns across 7 bases. The TCR sequence derives from a human donor in good health. Source material: CD4+ T cells from blood buffy coats. CDR3 sequence reads: CASSRDRDTEAFF. Written as DNA, the CDR3 is TGTGCCAGCAGCCGAGACAGGGACACTGAAGCTTTCTTT.